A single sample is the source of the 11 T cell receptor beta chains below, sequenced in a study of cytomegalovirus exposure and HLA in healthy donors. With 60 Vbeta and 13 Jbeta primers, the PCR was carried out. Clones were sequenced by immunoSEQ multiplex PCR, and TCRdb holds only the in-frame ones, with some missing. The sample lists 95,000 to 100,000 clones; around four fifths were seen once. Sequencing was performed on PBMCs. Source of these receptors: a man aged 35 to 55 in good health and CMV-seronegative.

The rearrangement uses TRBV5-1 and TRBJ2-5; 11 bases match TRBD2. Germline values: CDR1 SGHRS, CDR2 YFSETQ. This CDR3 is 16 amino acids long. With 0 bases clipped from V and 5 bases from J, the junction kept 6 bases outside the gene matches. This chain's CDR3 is CASSLETSGGRETQYF. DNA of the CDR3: TGCGCCAGCAGCTTGGAAACTAGCGGGGGAAGGGAGACCCAGTACTTC.

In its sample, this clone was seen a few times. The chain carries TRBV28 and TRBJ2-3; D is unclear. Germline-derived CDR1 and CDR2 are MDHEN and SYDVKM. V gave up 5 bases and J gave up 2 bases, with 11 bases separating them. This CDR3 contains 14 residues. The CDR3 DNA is TGTGCCAGCAGTCCTTCTAGAGACACAGATACGCAGTATTTT. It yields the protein CASSPSRDTDTQYF.

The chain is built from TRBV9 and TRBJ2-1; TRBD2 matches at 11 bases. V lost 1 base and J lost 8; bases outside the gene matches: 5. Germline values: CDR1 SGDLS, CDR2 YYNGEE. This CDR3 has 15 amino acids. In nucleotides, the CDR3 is TGTGCCAGCAGCGTATTGACTAGCGGGGAGGATGAGCAGTTCTTC. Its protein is CASSVLTSGEDEQFF.

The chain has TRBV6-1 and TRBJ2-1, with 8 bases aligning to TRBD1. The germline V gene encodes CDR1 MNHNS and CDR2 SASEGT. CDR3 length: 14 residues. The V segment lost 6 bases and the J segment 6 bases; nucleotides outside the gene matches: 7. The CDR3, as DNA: TGTGCCAGCAGGGACAGGGTGGGAATCAATGAGCAGTTCTTC. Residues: CASRDRVGINEQFF.

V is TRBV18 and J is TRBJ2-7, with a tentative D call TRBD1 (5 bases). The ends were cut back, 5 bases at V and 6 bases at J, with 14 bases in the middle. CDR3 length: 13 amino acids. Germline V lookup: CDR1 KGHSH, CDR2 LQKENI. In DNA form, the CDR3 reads TGTGCCAGCTCAACCACCGCGGACACCGAGCAGTACTTC. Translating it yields CASSTTADTEQYF.

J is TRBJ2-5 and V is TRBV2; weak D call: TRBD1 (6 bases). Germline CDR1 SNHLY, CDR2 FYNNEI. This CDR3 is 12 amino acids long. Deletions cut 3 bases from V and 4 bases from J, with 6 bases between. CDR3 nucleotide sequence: TGTGCCAGCAGTGAGGACAGAGAGACCCAGTACTTC. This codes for CASSEDRETQYF.

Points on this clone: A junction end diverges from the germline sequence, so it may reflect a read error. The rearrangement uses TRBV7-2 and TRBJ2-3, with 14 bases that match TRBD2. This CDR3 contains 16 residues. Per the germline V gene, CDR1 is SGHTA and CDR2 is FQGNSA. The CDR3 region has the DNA TGTGCCAGCAGCTTTGGACTAGCGGGGGGCACGGATACGCAGTATTTT. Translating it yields CASSFGLAGGTDTQYF. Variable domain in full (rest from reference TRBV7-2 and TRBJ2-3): GAGVSQSPSNKVTEKGKDVELRCDPISGHTALYWYRQSLGQGLEFLIYFQGNSAPDKSGLPSDRFSAERTGGSVSTLTIQRTQQEDSAVYLCASSFGLAGGTDTQYFGPGTRLTVL.

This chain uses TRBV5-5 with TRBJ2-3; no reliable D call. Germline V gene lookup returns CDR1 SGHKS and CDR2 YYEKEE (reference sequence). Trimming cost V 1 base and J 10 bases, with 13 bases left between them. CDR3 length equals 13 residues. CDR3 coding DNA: TGTGCCAGCAGCTTGAACCCCCCAGAATCGCAGTATTTT. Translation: CASSLNPPESQYF.

CDR3 nucleotides: TGTGCCAGTAGTACGAGACAGGGCCGGCACTCTGGGGCCAACGTCCTGACTTTC. Amino acids: CASSTRQGRHSGANVLTF. This chain uses TRBV19 with TRBJ2-6; TRBD1 aligns across 7 bases. The germline gives CDR1 LNHDA, CDR2 SQIVND (reference sequence). V lost 4 bases and J lost 0; bases outside the gene matches: 9. The CDR3 runs 18 residues.

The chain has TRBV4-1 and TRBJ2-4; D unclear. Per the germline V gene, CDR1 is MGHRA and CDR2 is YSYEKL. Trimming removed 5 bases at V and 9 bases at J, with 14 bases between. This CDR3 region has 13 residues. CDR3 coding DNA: TGCGCCAGCAGCTACGAGTCTCCCGGCATTCAGTACTTC. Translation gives CASSYESPGIQYF.

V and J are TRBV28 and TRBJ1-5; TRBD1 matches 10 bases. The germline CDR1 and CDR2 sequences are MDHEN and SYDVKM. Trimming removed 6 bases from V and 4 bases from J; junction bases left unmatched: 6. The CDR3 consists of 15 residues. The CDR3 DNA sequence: TGTGCCAGCAGACCGGACAGGGGGGGAAATCAGCCCCAGCATTTT. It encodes CASRPDRGGNQPQHF.